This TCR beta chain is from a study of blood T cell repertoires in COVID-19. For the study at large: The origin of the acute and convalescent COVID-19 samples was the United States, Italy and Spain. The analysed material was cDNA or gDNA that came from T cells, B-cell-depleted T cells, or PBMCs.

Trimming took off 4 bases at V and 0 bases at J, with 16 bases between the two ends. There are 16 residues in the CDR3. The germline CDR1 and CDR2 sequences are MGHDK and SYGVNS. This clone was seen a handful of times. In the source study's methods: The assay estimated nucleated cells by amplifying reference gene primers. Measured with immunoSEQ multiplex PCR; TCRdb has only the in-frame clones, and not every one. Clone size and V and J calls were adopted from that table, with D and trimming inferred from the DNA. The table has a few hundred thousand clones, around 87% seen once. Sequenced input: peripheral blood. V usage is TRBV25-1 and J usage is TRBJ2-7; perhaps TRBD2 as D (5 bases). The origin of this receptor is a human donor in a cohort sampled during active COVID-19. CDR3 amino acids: CASSAPEGRSSYEQYF. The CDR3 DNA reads TGTGCCAGCAGTGCGCCTGAGGGTAGGAGCTCCTACGAGCAGTACTTC.